This T cell receptor (beta chain) was sequenced during a study of Ad26.COV2.S vaccination and SARS-CoV-2 variants. TCRdb's table, derived via immunoSEQ multiplex PCR, lists solely in-frame clones and lacks some. The sample holds under 150,000 clones, roughly 90% seen once. This CDR3 has 14 residues. CDR1 SGHRS and CDR2 YFSETQ come from the germline V gene. Unmatched junction bases numbered 2, after V lost 0 bases and J lost 4 bases. This clone appeared a few times. Its matching antigen is unknown. Study findings and constraints: Placebo recipients had lower spike-specific TCR breadth than vaccine recipients. Substantial breadth in spike-specific CD8+ and CD4+ T cell responses was reportedly seen after vaccination. Breadth of non-spike TCRs did not differ between vaccinees and placebo recipients.

The rearrangement uses TRBV5-1 and TRBJ1-1, with 8 bases lining up with TRBD1. The receptor's source is a human donor who had recovered from COVID-19. The material was peripheral blood, obtained after recovery from COVID-19. CDR3 sequence: CASSLETGVTEAFF. In DNA, the CDR3 is TGCGCCAGCAGCTTGGAGACAGGGGTCACTGAAGCTTTCTTT.